This TCR beta chain was identified in a study of CD8 T cell repertoires and HIV-1 epitope variants. Study summary: Separate wells received one of Twenty-five Gag or Nef variant peptides. Tested: three Gag epitope families, Nef HW9 and YT9. The study, taken as a whole, reports: Beta chains alone show antigen proliferation, not cytokine profile or function. Under ten antigen-specific TCR beta clonotypes were found; 5 to 7 seemed cross-reactive to variants.

CDR1 SGHAT and CDR2 FQNNGV come from the germline V gene. The V gene lost 2 bases and the J gene lost 3 bases, with 2 bases spanning the gap. There are 11 residues in the CDR3. In regard to this clone: Its antigen is unknown.

Clones were sequenced by immunoSEQ multiplex PCR, and TCRdb holds only the in-frame ones, with some missing. The sample lists around 5,400 clones, approximately 60% occurring once. The origin of this receptor is a male donor with HIV. The sequenced material came from cultured CD8+ T cells derived from PBMCs. The chain employs TRBV11-2 and TRBJ2-7; D is ambiguous. Written as DNA, the CDR3 is TGTGCCAGCAGCTTAAACTACGAGCAGTACTTC. This codes for CASSLNYEQYF.